This is a list of T cell receptor beta chains from one sample in a study of T cell responses to AZD1222 COVID-19 vaccine. Assay used: immunoSEQ multiplex PCR; TCRdb lists only in-frame clones, some missing. The sample records roughly 120,000 clones, 92% being singletons. The specimen was peripheral blood, collected 28 days after the second AZD1222 dose. The receptors derive from an adult who received the AZD1222 COVID-19 vaccine. Each CDR3 is given with its conserved first and last residue. D genes are given only for firm matches. Size is stated for part of the rows, as once, few or many counts, or as a class when the clone is expanded.

clone_size,j_call,v_call,d_call,cdr3_nt,cdr3_aa
NA,TRBJ2-3,TRBV4-2,TRBD2,TGTGCCAGCAGCCAGTTAACTAGCGGGAGGGCCTTGACAGATACGCAGTATTTT,CASSQLTSGRALTDTQYF
NA,TRBJ1-2,TRBV19,NA,TGTGCCAGTAGTCCCCGGTGGGGATTCTATGGCTACACCTTC,CASSPRWGFYGYTF
NA,TRBJ2-7,TRBV7-2,NA,TGTGCCAGCAGCTTTGCGGGGACAGACGAGCAGTACTTC,CASSFAGTDEQYF
NA,TRBJ2-1,TRBV27,TRBD2,TGTGCCAGCAGCTCCCGGACTAGCGTCTACAATGAGCAGTTCTTC,CASSSRTSVYNEQFF
NA,TRBJ1-1,TRBV5-6,NA,TGTGCCAGCAGCCCCACCGGGAGGGTCGAGAACCTTAAAGCTTTCTTT,CASSPTGRVENLKAFF
NA,TRBJ1-2,TRBV28,TRBD1,TGTGCCAGCGACGCTACCCGGACAGGGGTCTATGGCTACACCTTC,CASDATRTGVYGYTF
NA,TRBJ2-7,TRBV19,TRBD1,TGTGCCAGTAGTAACCCTTCAGGACAGGGGAGCTACGAGCAGTACTTC,CASSNPSGQGSYEQYF
NA,TRBJ1-5,TRBV7-4,TRBD1,TGTGCCAGCAGCTTAATAGGGGGCCCGATGAGCAATCAGCCCCAGCATTTT,CASSLIGGPMSNQPQHF
NA,TRBJ1-3,TRBV4-1,NA,TGCGCCAGCCGGAACCCTGGAAACACCATATATTTT,CASRNPGNTIYF
NA,TRBJ1-4,TRBV6-6,TRBD1,TGTGCCAGCAGGTACCCCGGGACAGGGGGTTCTGAAAAACTGTTTTTT,CASRYPGTGGSEKLFF
once,TRBJ1-5,TRBV7-6,TRBD1,TGTGCCAGCAGCGCCTCCGGGACAGGGGGCTCACGTAGCAATCAGCCCCAGCATTTT,CASSASGTGGSRSNQPQHF
NA,TRBJ2-3,TRBV6-5,NA,TGTGCCAGCAGACCCCTGGCAGGCACAGATACGCAGTATTTT,CASRPLAGTDTQYF
few,TRBJ1-5,TRBV19,NA,TGTGCCAGTAGTTTGGGTGCCCAGCCCCAGCATTTT,CASSLGAQPQHF
once,TRBJ2-1,TRBV5-1,NA,TGCGCCAGCAGCCCCCCCGGGAGTTGGGATGAGCAGTTCTTC,CASSPPGSWDEQFF
NA,TRBJ2-5,TRBV3-1/TRBV3-2,NA,TGTGCCAGCAGCCAAGTCGCGGAGAGGGGTGTGGAGACCCAGTACTTC,CASSQVAERGVETQYF